A single T cell receptor beta chain is shown here with its context. Clones were read by immunoSEQ multiplex PCR, and TCRdb kept only the in-frame ones, dropping some. The table records tens of thousands of clones, about 83% of them present only once. The sample originates from a study of OX40 agonist ivuxolimab in advanced cancers. Germline V gene data show CDR1 as SGHNT and CDR2 as YYREEE (reference sequence). The CDR3 covers 17 residues. With 2 bases clipped from V and 4 bases from J, the junction kept 12 bases outside the gene matches. The chain couples TRBV5-4 to TRBJ2-5; 9 bases align to TRBD2. This receptor was taken from an adult with an advanced solid tumor such as melanoma, head and neck, liver or kidney cancer. Sequencing used CD4+ or CD8+ T cells sorted from blood, obtained in a trial of the OX40 agonist ivuxolimab. The CDR3 coding sequence is TGTGCCAGCAGCTTTAAGCGGGAGGCCTCAGGGAGAGAGACCCAGTACTTC. Its protein is CASSFKREASGRETQYF.